Sequencing of this T cell receptor (beta chain) was carried out in a study of blood T cell repertoires in COVID-19. Profiling relied on immunoSEQ multiplex PCR, and the TCRdb table lists in-frame clones only, not all of them. The sample includes some 250,000 clones, about 73% of them seen just once. A few counts support this clone. This CDR3 has 12 residues. Germline V CDR1 and CDR2: LNHDA, SQIVND (reference sequence). The V gene lost 3 bases and the J gene lost 6 bases, with 9 bases spanning the gap. The sample was peripheral blood. The clonotype was recovered from a woman at least 80 years old with acute or convalescent COVID-19. The chain joins TRBV19 to TRBJ2-7; D perhaps matches TRBD2 (6 bases). CDR3 sequence: CASSMAGREQYF. The CDR3 DNA sequence: TGTGCCAGTAGTATGGCGGGGCGCGAGCAGTACTTC. The entire variable domain, with the rest obtained from reference TRBV19 and TRBJ2-7, is as follows: DGGITQSPKYLFRKEGQNVTLSCEQNLNHDAMYWYRQDPGQGLRLIYYSQIVNDFQKGDIAEGYSVSREKKESFPLTVTSAQKNPTAFYLCASSMAGREQYFGPGTRLTVT.